These 11 T cell receptor beta chains were sequenced from one sample in a study of T cells in Graves' hyperthyroidism and ophthalmopathy (dated by TCRdb to the late 2010s). Library preparation was by multiplex PCR. Sequencing was performed on an Illumina HiSeq 2000. The TCR beta CDR3 regions were amplified from the RNA transcripts. The TCR CDR3 was subjected to a first round of RT-PCR using the HTBI primer set and the Qiagen OneStep RT-PCR kit. The public reads were reanalyzed by TCRdb: fastp trimming at Q25, MiXCR alignment, in-frame beta chains only. Each entry merges the rows of one CDR3 protein and shows their most common DNA and genes. The sample table records 600,000 to 800,000 distinct CDR3 sequences; approximately 40% of these occur just once. The leading ten clones occupy less than 40% of the sample. The source material was blood. The receptors derive from a woman in her thirties or forties with Graves' hyperthyroidism.

This clonotype was detected a few times. V and J are TRBV9 and TRBJ2-5, with D perhaps being TRBD1 or TRBD2 (5 bases each). The germline CDR1 and CDR2 sequences are SGDLS and YYNGEE. With 0 bases removed from V and 5 bases from J, the gap between germline ends came to 8 bases. This CDR3 region has 13 residues. The CDR3 sequence is CASSVGWGETQYF. CDR3 nucleotide sequence: TGTGCCAGCAGCGTAGGTTGGGGGGAGACCCAGTACTTC.

This clonotype was counted at least ten times. J is TRBJ1-2 and V is TRBV29-1; D might be TRBD1 (5 bases). CDR3 size: 13 residues. Germline assignment: CDR1 SQVTM and CDR2 ANQGSEA. V lost 6 bases to trimming and J lost 4 bases, with 15 bases between them. Here the CDR3 reads CSVAGPFIYGYTF. CDR3 nucleotides: TGCAGCGTGGCAGGGCCTTTCATCTATGGCTACACCTTC.

Ten or more counts support this clonotype. The chain combines TRBV29-1 with TRBJ1-1; D ambiguous. Germline CDR1 reads SQVTM; CDR2 reads ANQGSEA. Trimming removed 2 bases at V and 0 bases at J, with 1 base between. This CDR3 has 11 amino acids. CDR3 coding DNA: TGCAGCGTTGAACTGAACACTGAAGCTTTCTTT. Translated, it gives CSVELNTEAFF. Full variable domain (outside the CDR3, taken from reference TRBV29-1 and TRBJ1-1): SAVISQKPSRDICQRGTSLTIQCQVDSQVTMMFWYRQQPGQSLTLIATANQGSEATYESGFVIDKFPISRPNLTFSTLTVSNMSPEDSSIYLCSVELNTEAFFGQGTRLTVV.

This clonotype has at least ten counts. The chain recombines TRBV4-2 with TRBJ1-2, with 7 bases lining up with TRBD1. The CDR3 extends over 14 amino acids. Germline V lookup: CDR1 LGHNA, CDR2 YNFKEQ. V lost 2 bases and J lost 8; bases outside the gene matches: 8. CDR3 in DNA: TGTGCCAGCAGCCAATTGCCGGGACAGCCCGGCTACACCTTC. Its translation: CASSQLPGQPGYTF.

For the CDR3, the DNA is TGTGCCAGCAGCTTGACAGGGAAGGAAAAACTGTTTTTT. It codes for CASSLTGKEKLFF. The V call is TRBV11-1, the J call TRBJ1-4; 7 bases match TRBD1. The V gene's germline CDR1 is SGHAT and CDR2 FQDESV (reference sequence). V trimming: 3 bases; J trimming: 8 bases; junction bases outside the gene matches: 3. This CDR3 is 13 amino acids long.

This clonotype was detected once. J is TRBJ1-2 and V is TRBV7-2; 7 positions agree with TRBD1. This CDR3 is built from 14 residues. The V segment lost 4 bases and the J segment 6 bases; nucleotides outside the gene matches: 8. Germline V lookup: CDR1 SGHTA, CDR2 FQGNSA. The CDR3 here is CASSSPQGLHGYTF. DNA for the CDR3: TGTGCCAGCAGCTCACCACAGGGGCTACATGGCTACACCTTC.

This clonotype was observed many times. The chain is built from TRBV10-3 and TRBJ1-1; D is undetermined. V was shortened by 0 bases and J by 1 base, with 6 bases between the two germline ends. The CDR3 contains 14 residues. CDR1 and CDR2 (germline): ENHRY, SYGVKD. Written as DNA, the CDR3 is TGTGCCATCAGTGAGTCCGGAGGGAACACTGAAGCTTTCTTT. Amino acid sequence: CAISESGGNTEAFF.

In its sample, this clonotype was seen many times. This chain joins TRBV5-5 and TRBJ1-1; D is undetermined. Trimming removed 0 bases at V and 7 bases at J, with 7 bases between. The CDR3 is made up of 12 amino acids. Germline-derived CDR1 and CDR2 are SGHKS and YYEKEE (reference sequence). CDR3 in amino acids: CASSLGLSEAFF. The CDR3 nucleotides are TGTGCCAGCAGCTTGGGTCTCAGTGAAGCTTTCTTT.

There are many counts of this clonotype. The gene calls are TRBV20-1 and TRBJ1-2, with TRBD1 matching over 7 bases. Germline trimming cut 3 bases from V and 0 bases from J; bases unmatched to any gene: 7. This CDR3 is 15 amino acids long. Germline V CDR1 and CDR2: DFQATT, SNEGSKA (reference sequence). This CDR3 is CSASRGQETNYGYTF. As DNA, the CDR3 is TGCAGTGCTAGCCGAGGACAGGAAACTAACTATGGCTACACCTTC.

This clonotype was detected only a few times. The chain employs TRBV7-3 and TRBJ2-2, with 16 bases fitting TRBD2. The CDR3 totals 18 residues. Germline lookup yields CDR1 SGHTA and CDR2 FQGTGA. Trimming at V came to 5 bases and at J to 6 bases, leaving 9 bases not matched to a gene. DNA for the CDR3: TGTGCCAGCAGCCCGGGACTAGCGGGGGGGCCAGGCGCCGGGGAGCTGTTTTTT. This translates into CASSPGLAGGPGAGELFF.

At least ten counts were recorded for this clonotype. The chain uses TRBV6-6 and TRBJ1-2; 9 bases map to TRBD1. The V gene's germline CDR1 is MNHNY and CDR2 SVGAGI (reference sequence). V lost 6 bases to trimming and J lost 4 bases; unmatched junction nucleotides: 6. The CDR3 consists of 14 residues. The CDR3 protein is CASSLGTGTYGYTF. CDR3 nucleotide sequence: TGTGCCAGCAGCCTCGGGACAGGGACCTATGGCTACACCTTC.